The 27 T cell receptor beta chains presented below share a single source sample, sequenced in a study of identical twins. TCRdb fed the 5' RACE reads into MiXCR, producing one record per CDR3 protein. The sample has 600,000 to 800,000 distinct CDR3 sequences, less than 25% seen once. Separately, the same data were catalogued under a study of T cells expressing NK-cell markers.

The specimen was PBMCs. The receptor source for this set is a young woman in good health.

At least ten counts were recorded for this clonotype. The V gene is TRBV12-3 or TRBV12-4, the J gene TRBJ1-1; no firm D call. V was clipped by 4 bases and J by 5 bases, with 5 bases between them. This CDR3 region has 11 residues. This CDR3 reads CASSWGTEAFF. The CDR3, as DNA: TGTGCCAGCAGTTGGGGAACTGAAGCTTTCTTT.

A few counts support this clonotype. The rearrangement links TRBV13 to TRBJ2-3; TRBD1 might be the D (6 bases). Trimming pared 6 bases from V and 5 bases from J, leaving 12 bases between. CDR1 PRHDT and CDR2 FYEKMQ come from the germline V gene (reference sequence). This CDR3 contains 13 residues. CDR3 coding DNA: TGTGCCAGCAGTTCGACAGGCGAAGATACGCAGTATTTT. It yields the protein CASSSTGEDTQYF.

The V and J genes are TRBV29-1 and TRBJ2-1; D may be TRBD2 (5 bases). This CDR3 has 12 residues. V was trimmed by 7 bases and J by 7 bases, leaving 14 bases between them. CDR1 is SQVTM and CDR2 is ANQGSEA in the germline V gene. CDR3 in amino acids: CSALRRVNEQFF. CDR3 bases: TGCAGCGCCCTGCGGCGGGTAAATGAGCAGTTCTTC.

There are a few counts of this clonotype. The chain joins TRBV20-1 to TRBJ1-6; unclear D gene. The germline V gene encodes CDR1 DFQATT and CDR2 SNEGSKA (reference sequence). The CDR3 runs to 15 residues. Between the trimmed V and J ends, which lost 0 bases and 8 bases, there was a span of 14 bases. The CDR3 sequence: CSARDNGDWDSPLHF. The CDR3, as DNA: TGCAGTGCTAGAGATAACGGGGATTGGGATTCACCCCTCCACTTT.

This clonotype was counted between two and nine times. The rearrangement uses TRBV20-1 and TRBJ2-5; D is unresolved. This CDR3 comprises 16 residues. Germline V gives CDR1 DFQATT, CDR2 SNEGSKA (reference sequence). Trimming pared 3 bases from V and 0 bases from J, leaving 17 bases between. This CDR3 reads CSARFLSVGYQETQYF. The CDR3, as DNA: TGCAGTGCTAGGTTTCTCAGTGTTGGGTACCAAGAGACCCAGTACTTC.

This clonotype was seen ten or more times. The chain couples TRBV12-3 or TRBV12-4 to TRBJ2-7; 7 bases map to TRBD2. The CDR3 runs to 14 residues. The J segment lost 5 bases and the V segment lost 4 bases, leaving 8 bases of the junction unmatched. This chain's CDR3 is CASSYPGRVDEQYF. The CDR3 DNA is TGTGCCAGCAGTTATCCGGGGAGGGTCGACGAGCAGTACTTC.

The chain carries TRBV7-2 and TRBJ2-7; the match to TRBD2 covers 9 bases. This CDR3 region has 16 residues. Trimming took 3 bases from V and 0 from J; bases not matched to a gene: 6. Per the germline V gene, CDR1 is SGHTA and CDR2 is FQGNSA. The DNA for the CDR3 is TGTGCCAGCAGCTTCTCTAGCGGGACCCCCTCCTACGAGCAGTACTTC. Protein sequence: CASSFSSGTPSYEQYF.

Many counts were recorded for this clonotype. The chain uses TRBV12-3 or TRBV12-4 and TRBJ2-1; D remains unclear. This CDR3 spans 14 amino acids. V shed 6 bases and J shed 0 bases, with 9 bases lying between them. In nucleotides, the CDR3 is TGTGCCAGCAGCCCACTCCCCTCCTACAATGAGCAGTTCTTC. The encoded protein is CASSPLPSYNEQFF.

This clonotype has only a few counts. This rearrangement joins TRBV20-1 to TRBJ2-4; 12 nucleotides match TRBD2. This CDR3 is 14 amino acids long. V lost 3 bases to trimming and J lost 6 bases; unmatched junction nucleotides: 3. Germline-derived CDR1 and CDR2 are DFQATT and SNEGSKA (reference sequence). CDR3 sequence (DNA): TGCAGTGCTAGGCTAGCGGGGGGGGGAAACATTCAGTACTTC. It specifies CSARLAGGGNIQYF.

J is TRBJ2-1 and V is TRBV20-1; D remains ambiguous. This CDR3 comprises 15 residues. Trimming removed 3 bases at V and 0 bases at J, with 12 bases between. CDR1 is DFQATT, CDR2 SNEGSKA, per germline (reference sequence). CDR3 DNA sequence: TGCAGTGCTAGTTTTGGGCCCCTCTCCTACAATGAGCAGTTCTTC. Translating gives CSASFGPLSYNEQFF.

This clonotype was counted a few times. The V and J genes are TRBV20-1 and TRBJ1-3, with D possibly TRBD1 on 6 matching bases. The germline V gene has CDR1 DFQATT and CDR2 SNEGSKA (reference sequence). With 3 bases removed from V and 5 bases from J, the gap between germline ends came to 14 bases. This CDR3 has 14 residues. CDR3 amino acids: CSARPPTGRNTIYF. The DNA for the CDR3 is TGCAGTGCTAGGCCCCCAACAGGGAGAAACACCATATATTTT.

This clonotype was found a few times. The rearrangement uses TRBV20-1 and TRBJ1-1; D uncertain. Germline values: CDR1 DFQATT, CDR2 SNEGSKA (reference sequence). Trimming left V 0 bases short and J 5 bases short, with 13 bases between. The CDR3 totals 14 residues. The CDR3 protein is CSAREGSGRTEAFF. DNA for the CDR3: TGCAGTGCTAGAGAAGGGAGTGGAAGAACTGAAGCTTTCTTT.

This clonotype was picked up a small number of times. The genes are TRBV20-1 and TRBJ2-2; D is possibly TRBD1 or TRBD2 (5 bases each). The CDR3 spans 17 residues. Per the germline V gene, CDR1 is DFQATT and CDR2 is SNEGSKA (reference sequence). V lost 1 base to trimming and J lost 0 bases, with 15 bases between them. CDR3 DNA: TGCAGTGCTAGAGGTGGGACGGGGCTAGCGAACACCGGGGAGCTGTTTTTT. Encoded protein: CSARGGTGLANTGELFF.

This clonotype was observed many times. V is TRBV20-1 and J is TRBJ2-3; TRBD2 matches 10 bases. Germline CDR1 is DFQATT and CDR2 is SNEGSKA (reference sequence). J was trimmed by 6 bases and V by 6 bases; bases with no gene match: 12. This CDR3 is built from 15 residues. The CDR3 DNA sequence: TGCAGTGCCCCGGGAGCGGGAGGGCCAGGGGATACGCAGTATTTT. Residues: CSAPGAGGPGDTQYF.

This clonotype came up many times. The V gene is TRBV7-9, the J gene TRBJ2-7; tentatively, D is TRBD1 (5 bases). The CDR3 loop spans 12 amino acids. CDR1 and CDR2 from the germline V gene are SEHNR and FQNEAQ (reference sequence). Between the trimmed V and J ends, which lost 6 bases and 3 bases, there was a span of 9 bases. The CDR3 DNA is TGTGCCAGCAGTTCCCAGGGCTACGAGCAGTACTTC. This gives the protein CASSSQGYEQYF.

Comment on this clonotype: The junction departs from germline at one end; a sequencing error may be responsible. The V gene is TRBV5-1, the J gene TRBJ2-7; unclear D gene. Germline assignment: CDR1 SGHRS and CDR2 YFSETQ. The CDR3 covers 13 residues. The CDR3 sequence is CAGSQQRSYEQYF. CDR3 in DNA: TGCGCCGGCAGTCAACAGCGCTCCTACGAGCAGTACTTC.

The chain couples TRBV15 to TRBJ2-1; no firm D call. The germline V gene encodes CDR1 LNHNV and CDR2 YYDKDF (reference sequence). With 0 bases removed from V and 4 bases from J, the gap between germline ends came to 16 bases. CDR3 length equals 17 residues. CDR3 DNA sequence: TGTGCCACCAGCAGAGATTGGGTCTACTCCTTATACAATGAGCAGTTCTTC. Translated: CATSRDWVYSLYNEQFF.

The chain couples TRBV6-1 to TRBJ2-1, with D possibly TRBD2 on 7 matching bases. The CDR3 contains 15 residues. Germline-derived CDR1 and CDR2 are MNHNS and SASEGT. V lost 6 bases and J lost 9, with 21 bases in between. CDR3 sequence reads: CASRPAGAPLIEQFF. CDR3 DNA: TGTGCCAGCAGACCGGCGGGGGCCCCTTTAATTGAGCAGTTCTTC.

The genes are TRBV7-9 and TRBJ1-1; possible D gene TRBD1, 5 bases. Germline V gives CDR1 SEHNR, CDR2 FQNEAQ (reference sequence). The CDR3 has 14 amino acids. V lost 3 bases, J lost 4 bases, and 12 bases lay in between. The CDR3 is CASSFGGPGTEAFF. For the CDR3, the DNA is TGTGCCAGCAGCTTCGGGGGTCCGGGCACTGAAGCTTTCTTT.

This clonotype appeared a few times. The chain links TRBV6-1 to TRBJ1-1; 7 bases are shared with TRBD1. V was pared by 6 bases and J by 4 bases, with 8 bases of the junction left unmatched. Germline loops: CDR1 MNHNS, CDR2 SASEGT. The CDR3 is 14 amino acids. The CDR3 DNA reads as TGTGCCAGCAGACCCCCGGGACAGCTCACTGAAGCTTTCTTT. Translated: CASRPPGQLTEAFF.

This clonotype occurred many times. In DNA form, the CDR3 reads TGCGCCAGCAGTGAGTGGAACAATGAGCAGTTCTTC. It translates to CASSEWNNEQFF. The chain has TRBV10-2 and TRBJ2-1; D is unclear. Germline CDR1 and CDR2: WSHSY and SAAADI. V was clipped by 1 base and J by 5 bases, with 3 bases between them. The CDR3 totals 12 residues.

The chain links TRBV15 to TRBJ2-1; 13 bases match TRBD2. The CDR3 is 16 residues long. CDR1 LNHNV and CDR2 YYDKDF come from the germline V gene (reference sequence). The V and J ends lost 3 bases and 7 bases, in that order; junction bases with no gene match: 6. The CDR3 DNA is TGTGCCACCAGCAGTATCCCGGGACTAGCGGGGAATGAGCAGTTCTTC. The encoded protein is CATSSIPGLAGNEQFF.

Many counts were recorded for this clonotype. J is TRBJ2-6 and V is TRBV20-1, with TRBD1 as a possible D gene (5 bases). The CDR3 runs 15 residues. The germline V and J ends were trimmed by 5 bases and 2 bases, with 13 bases remaining between them. Germline CDR1 DFQATT, CDR2 SNEGSKA (reference sequence). The CDR3 sequence: CSALRVTTGANVLTF. The CDR3 region has the DNA TGCAGTGCTCTCAGGGTTACGACTGGGGCCAACGTCCTGACTTTC.

This clonotype has only a few counts. The chain employs TRBV20-1 and TRBJ2-7; D gene ambiguous. This CDR3 has 13 residues. V was clipped by 3 bases and J by 3 bases, with 12 bases between them. Germline CDR1 is DFQATT and CDR2 is SNEGSKA (reference sequence). CDR3 protein: CSASWVQNYEQYF. The CDR3 DNA sequence: TGCAGTGCTAGTTGGGTCCAGAACTACGAGCAGTACTTC.

The table lists this clonotype with a few counts. V gene TRBV4-3 combines with J gene TRBJ2-2, with TRBD2 identical over 9 bases. J lost 1 base, V lost 2 bases, and 2 bases had no gene match. Germline V gene sequence: CDR1 LGHNA, CDR2 YSLEER. CDR3 length: 16 residues. This CDR3 reads CASSQFSGRNTGELFF. CDR3 DNA sequence: TGCGCCAGCAGCCAATTTAGCGGGAGGAACACCGGGGAGCTGTTTTTT.

Comments on this clonotype: At one end the junction does not follow the germline gene, possibly because of a read error. The chain joins TRBV7-2 to TRBJ2-1, with 7 bases matching TRBD2. This CDR3 has 11 residues. Germline V lookup: CDR1 SGHTA, CDR2 FQGNSA. The CDR3 DNA follows: TGTGCCAGCGGTCCGGCGGGAGATCTCCTCTTC. This gives the protein CASGPAGDLLF.

V is TRBV12-3 or TRBV12-4 and J is TRBJ1-6; TRBD1 might be the D (5 bases). The CDR3 runs 13 residues. The V end was cut by 5 bases, the J end by 7 bases, with 9 bases between. The CDR3 here is CASSGRGNSPLHF. The CDR3 DNA reads TGTGCCAGCAGTGGACGGGGGAATTCACCCCTCCACTTT.